These 29 T cell receptor beta chains were sequenced from one sample in a study of cytomegalovirus exposure and HLA in healthy donors (dated by TCRdb to about 2017). Preparation of the library involved the immunoSEQ multiplex PCR assay. For the multiplex PCR, a mixture combining 60 forward primers for TCR Vbeta segments and 13 reverse primers for TCR Jbeta segments was used. The clones in this table, taken by TCRdb from immuneACCESS, are in-frame only. Not every clone is retained; where verified, under half of the shortfall comes from an unresolved V gene, and the cause of the rest is unknown. The sample contains some 270,000 clones, around 90% of them found a single time. The ten largest clones represent about 1.7% of the sample. Sequenced material: PBMCs. These receptors were taken from a girl between 2 and 10 years old in good health and CMV-seronegative.

The V call is TRBV9, the J call TRBJ2-1; no definite D call. Trimming stripped 0 bases from V and 9 bases from J, with 19 bases between. The length of the CDR3 is 16 residues. The germline gives CDR1 SGDLS, CDR2 YYNGEE. CDR3 protein: CASSVATNNPAPEQFF. The DNA for the CDR3 is TGTGCCAGCAGCGTAGCCACAAACAATCCTGCTCCTGAGCAGTTCTTC. Filled out from reference TRBV9 and TRBJ2-1, the complete variable domain reads DSGVTQTPKHLITATGQRVTLRCSPRSGDLSVYWYQQSLDQGLQFLIQYYNGEERAKGNILERFSAQQFPDLHSELNLSSLELGDSALYFCASSVATNNPAPEQFFGPGTRLTVL.

This chain connects TRBV30 to TRBJ2-3, with D maybe TRBD1 (5 bases). Trimming pared 3 bases from V and 0 bases from J, leaving 10 bases between. Germline V gene lookup returns CDR1 GTSNPN and CDR2 SVGIG (reference sequence). The CDR3 runs 14 residues. CDR3 sequence reads: CAWRSDRSTDTQYF. Written as DNA, the CDR3 is TGTGCCTGGAGATCCGACAGAAGCACAGATACGCAGTATTTT. Looking up the rest from reference TRBV30 and TRBJ2-3 gives the full variable domain: SQTIHQWPATLVQPVGSPLSLECTVEGTSNPNLYWYRQAAGRGLQLLFYSVGIGQISSEVPQNLSASRPQDRQFILSSKKLLLSDSGFYLCAWRSDRSTDTQYFGPGTRLTVL.

This clone was observed a single time. The chain carries TRBV10-3 and TRBJ2-3; D is possibly TRBD2 (6 bases). The V end lost 2 bases, the J end lost 8 bases, and 23 bases lay between the germline ends. This CDR3 has 17 residues. From germline, CDR1 is ENHRY and CDR2 SYGVKD. CDR3 in DNA: TGTGCCATCAGTGAGATCAGGACTACCTCTTCACTAGGTACGCAGTATTTT. It yields the protein CAISEIRTTSSLGTQYF.

The V and J genes are TRBV27 and TRBJ1-4; tentatively, D is TRBD1 (6 bases). V lost 6 bases, J lost 8 bases, and 10 bases lay in between. Per germline, CDR1 MNHEY and CDR2 SMNVEV (reference sequence). This CDR3 is 12 amino acids long. In DNA, the CDR3 is TGTGCCAGCAGGGCAGGGGAAGAAAAACTGTTTTTT. Translation: CASRAGEEKLFF.

The V and J genes are TRBV6-1 and TRBJ1-5, with 8 nucleotides matching TRBD1. The V and J ends lost 4 bases and 5 bases, in that order; junction bases with no gene match: 7. The CDR3 spans 15 residues. CDR1 is MNHNS, CDR2 SASEGT, per germline. DNA of the CDR3: TGTGCCAGCAGTGCCGGGACAGGCCGGGATCAGCCCCAGCATTTT. This translates into CASSAGTGRDQPQHF.

The chain joins TRBV27 to TRBJ1-2; D unclear. V was trimmed by 3 bases and J by 1 base, leaving 12 bases between them. The CDR3 has 15 amino acids. Germline V gene sequence: CDR1 MNHEY, CDR2 SMNVEV (reference sequence). This CDR3 reads CASSFRPGFNYGYTF. The CDR3 nucleotides are TGTGCCAGCAGTTTTCGCCCAGGTTTTAACTATGGCTACACCTTC.

The rearrangement joins TRBV29-1 to TRBJ2-7; TRBD2 might be the D (6 bases). The ends were cut back, 6 bases at V and 4 bases at J, with 19 bases in the middle. The germline V gene encodes CDR1 SQVTM and CDR2 ANQGSEA. The CDR3 loop spans 14 amino acids. This CDR3 reads CSVMAETRGYEQYF. CDR3 coding DNA: TGCAGCGTGATGGCCGAGACTAGGGGTTACGAGCAGTACTTC.

V usage is TRBV15 and J usage is TRBJ2-5; 9 positions agree with TRBD1. With V trimmed by 4 bases and J by 5 bases, 2 bases remained unmatched. The CDR3 has 13 amino acids. CDR1 and CDR2 from the germline V gene are LNHNV and YYDKDF (reference sequence). The CDR3 region is CATSTGTGETQYF. In nucleotides, the CDR3 is TGTGCCACCAGCACCGGGACAGGGGAGACCCAGTACTTC.

The chain carries TRBV1 and TRBJ1-1; the D segment call TRBD1 is taken from the table without a DNA check. TRBV1 is assigned pseudogene status. The CDR3 consists of 15 residues. CDR3 nucleotide sequence: TGCACCAGCAGCCAATTATCCGGGACAGAGGTAGGAGCTTTCTTT. Protein: CTSSQLSGTEVGAFF.

V and J are TRBV6-5 and TRBJ1-2, with D perhaps matching TRBD1 (5 bases). The germline V gene has CDR1 MNHEY and CDR2 SVGAGI. The ends were cut back, 4 bases at V and 1 base at J, with 16 bases in the middle. This CDR3 has 16 residues. The CDR3 sequence is CASSFFPPQDNYGYTF. The DNA of the CDR3 is TGTGCCAGCAGTTTTTTCCCCCCACAGGATAACTATGGCTACACCTTC.

This sequence joins TRBV2 and TRBJ2-2, with TRBD1 as a possible D gene (6 bases). CDR3 length: 15 residues. The germline V gene has CDR1 SNHLY and CDR2 FYNNEI. V was pared by 6 bases and J by 6 bases, with 17 bases between. The CDR3 DNA reads as TGTGCCAGCAGACCTGACCTAACAGGGTCCGGGGAGCTGTTTTTT. It encodes CASRPDLTGSGELFF.

This clone has only one observation. The chain recombines TRBV29-1 with TRBJ2-2; 12 nucleotides align to TRBD2. Germline V gene lookup returns CDR1 SQVTM and CDR2 ANQGSEA. Trimming took 7 bases from V and 8 from J; bases not matched to a gene: 8. The CDR3 runs to 14 residues. The CDR3 region is CSAGLAGKPGELFF. The CDR3 DNA reads TGCAGCGCCGGACTAGCGGGGAAACCTGGGGAGCTGTTTTTT.

V and J are TRBV28 and TRBJ2-7; no clear D gene. This CDR3 is 12 amino acids long. Looked up from germline, CDR1 is MDHEN and CDR2 is SYDVKM. V was trimmed by 7 bases and J by 4 bases, leaving 11 bases between them. CDR3 in amino acids: CASTLPGYEQYF. The CDR3 DNA sequence: TGTGCCAGCACATTACCGGGTTACGAGCAGTACTTC.

V usage is TRBV19 and J usage is TRBJ2-7; D remains unclear. Germline-derived CDR1 and CDR2 are LNHDA and SQIVND (reference sequence). CDR3 length equals 12 residues. Trimming shortened V by 7 bases and J by 2 bases, and 9 bases separated the two germline ends. The CDR3: CASISPAYEQYF. DNA of the CDR3: TGTGCCAGTATCTCTCCGGCCTACGAGCAGTACTTC.

This chain links TRBV10-1 with TRBJ2-7; D is unresolved. The length of the CDR3 is 14 residues. Germline values: CDR1 WNHNN, CDR2 SYGVQD (reference sequence). V was clipped by 0 bases and J by 1 base, with 7 bases between them. CDR3 coding DNA: TGCGCCAGCAGTGAGTCTCCAGTTTCCTACGAGCAGTACTTC. Translating it yields CASSESPVSYEQYF.

J is TRBJ2-1 and V is TRBV5-1; the D gene is possibly TRBD1 (6 bases). This CDR3 has 16 amino acids. Per the germline V gene, CDR1 is SGHRS and CDR2 is YFSETQ. Trimming pared 2 bases from V and 0 bases from J, leaving 12 bases between. Written as DNA, the CDR3 is TGCGCCAGCAGCTTACGAACGGGACACTCCTACAATGAGCAGTTCTTC. Protein product: CASSLRTGHSYNEQFF. Together with reference TRBV5-1 and TRBJ2-1, the CDR3 gives the full variable domain: KAGVTQTPRYLIKTRGQQVTLSCSPISGHRSVSWYQQTPGQGLQFLFEYFSETQRNKGNFPGRFSGRQFSNSRSEMNVSTLELGDSALYLCASSLRTGHSYNEQFFGPGTRLTVL.

V is TRBV5-4 and J is TRBJ2-5; 9 bases align to TRBD1. V lost 2 bases to trimming and J lost 5 bases; unmatched junction nucleotides: 10. This CDR3 spans 16 amino acids. CDR1 is SGHNT, CDR2 YYREEE, per germline (reference sequence). The CDR3 bases are TGTGCCAGCAGCTTAGTTCGGACAGGGGTTGGGGAGACCCAGTACTTC. Protein: CASSLVRTGVGETQYF.

The CDR3, as DNA: TGTGCCAGCAGTACCAGTATTGAAGCTTTCTTT. It encodes CASSTSIEAFF. This chain links TRBV25-1 with TRBJ1-1, with unresolved D. CDR3 length: 11 amino acids. Germline assignment: CDR1 MGHDK and CDR2 SYGVNS. V gave up 5 bases and J gave up 7 bases, with 8 bases separating them.

A single count supports this clone. Here the CDR3 reads CASRRTGTFYEQYF. The DNA of the CDR3 is TGTGCCAGCAGAAGGACAGGGACTTTCTACGAGCAGTACTTC. The V and J genes are TRBV2 and TRBJ2-7; 8 bases align to TRBD1. This CDR3 spans 14 amino acids. Germline V lookup: CDR1 SNHLY, CDR2 FYNNEI. With 6 bases clipped from V and 3 bases from J, the junction kept 7 bases outside the gene matches.

The chain has TRBV2 and TRBJ1-6; D is undetermined. Per germline, CDR1 SNHLY and CDR2 FYNNEI. The length of the CDR3 is 12 residues. V was cut by 6 bases and J by 11 bases, with 11 bases left in between. The CDR3 region is CASSETFTPLHF. DNA for the CDR3: TGTGCCAGCAGCGAAACATTCACACCCCTCCACTTT.

The V gene is TRBV4-1, the J gene TRBJ1-2, with 7 positions matching TRBD1. Germline CDR1 reads MGHRA; CDR2 reads YSYEKL. The CDR3 spans 15 residues. Trimming took 2 bases from V and 6 from J; bases not matched to a gene: 9. This chain's CDR3 is CASSQPDRVFDGYTF. In nucleotides, the CDR3 is TGCGCCAGCAGCCAACCCGACAGGGTTTTTGATGGCTACACCTTC.

The chain carries TRBV6-1 and TRBJ1-5; 7 bases are a match to TRBD1. The junction had 4 bases not matched to a gene; V was cut back by 5 bases and J by 3 bases. The CDR3 totals 14 residues. Germline loops: CDR1 MNHNS, CDR2 SASEGT. CDR3 DNA: TGTGCCAGCAGTAGACAGGGAGTCAATCAGCCCCAGCATTTT. Its translation: CASSRQGVNQPQHF.

The gene calls are TRBV6-1 and TRBJ2-1, with 14 bases aligning to TRBD2. Looked up from germline, CDR1 is MNHNS and CDR2 is SASEGT. This CDR3 has 17 residues. V dropped 1 base and J dropped 10; count of bases not matched to a gene: 9. This CDR3 is CASSEGSGLAGVGEQFF. DNA for the CDR3: TGTGCCAGCAGTGAAGGTTCGGGACTAGCGGGAGTAGGGGAGCAGTTCTTC.

This chain joins TRBV30 and TRBJ2-3, with D unclear. This CDR3 comprises 14 residues. The V end lost 1 base, the J end lost 0 bases, and 8 bases lay between the germline ends. Germline lookup yields CDR1 GTSNPN and CDR2 SVGIG (reference sequence). CDR3 bases: TGTGCCTGGAGTGAAACTGCGAGCACAGATACGCAGTATTTT. This sequence encodes CAWSETASTDTQYF.

This rearrangement joins TRBV28 to TRBJ1-1, with 7 bases identical to TRBD1. The CDR3 loop spans 17 amino acids. V lost 2 bases to trimming and J lost 0 bases; unmatched junction nucleotides: 9. Germline lookup yields CDR1 MDHEN and CDR2 SYDVKM. For the CDR3, the DNA is TGTGCCAGCAGTTTACAGGGACAGCTTTCCTTGAACACTGAAGCTTTCTTT. This sequence encodes CASSLQGQLSLNTEAFF. Looking up the rest from reference TRBV28 and TRBJ1-1 gives the full variable domain: DVKVTQSSRYLVKRTGEKVFLECVQDMDHENMFWYRQDPGLGLRLIYFSYDVKMKEKGDIPEGYSVSREKKERFSLILESASTNQTSMYLCASSLQGQLSLNTEAFFGQGTRLTVV.

The V call is TRBV19, the J call TRBJ1-1; 9 nucleotides line up with TRBD1. Trimming at V came to 5 bases and at J to 4 bases, leaving 5 bases not matched to a gene. Germline V lookup: CDR1 LNHDA, CDR2 SQIVND (reference sequence). CDR3 length equals 14 residues. CDR3 residues: CASSVTGGSTEAFF. Written as DNA, the CDR3 is TGTGCCAGTAGTGTGACAGGGGGGAGCACTGAAGCTTTCTTT.

V usage is TRBV6-5 and J usage is TRBJ1-3; possibly TRBD1 for D (6 bases). CDR1 and CDR2 (germline): MNHEY, SVGAGI. The ends were cut back, 7 bases at V and 0 bases at J, with 10 bases in the middle. This CDR3 spans 14 amino acids. The CDR3 DNA sequence: TGTGCCAGCATCGGCAGGGGCTCTGGAAACACCATATATTTT. This sequence encodes CASIGRGSGNTIYF.

The chain recombines TRBV6-5 with TRBJ2-2; 9 bases line up with TRBD1. Trimming removed 9 bases from V and 6 bases from J; junction bases left unmatched: 5. The CDR3 consists of 13 residues. CDR1 and CDR2 (germline): MNHEY, SVGAGI. The CDR3 reads CASRQGGPGELFF. As DNA, the CDR3 is TGTGCCAGTCGACAGGGGGGTCCCGGGGAGCTGTTTTTT.

This clone was counted a few times. The J gene is TRBJ1-2, the V gene TRBV5-1; D possibly corresponds to TRBD1 (6 bases). This CDR3 is built from 15 residues. Trimming took off 7 bases at V and 7 bases at J, with 23 bases between the two ends. Germline CDR1 SGHRS, CDR2 YFSETQ. The DNA for the CDR3 is TGCGCCAGCCGCGACAGGCCCGCCATAGATTCTGGCTACACCTTC. Amino acids: CASRDRPAIDSGYTF.